The rows below give T cell receptor beta chains drawn from one sample of a study of blood T cell repertoires in COVID-19. TCRdb's table, derived via immunoSEQ multiplex PCR, lists solely in-frame clones and lacks some. Among over 150,000 clones listed, approximately 85% were seen once. Sequencing was performed on peripheral blood. The receptors originated from a man in his sixties with COVID-19, enrolled during active disease. The CDR3 runs from the conserved cysteine through the conserved F or W. The order of the fields is V gene, clone size, D gene, J gene, CDR3 protein, CDR3 DNA. The D gene is left open where the match is weak. The size entry is marked missing in some rows and otherwise reads once, few, many or a size class.

V: TRBV7-2; size: few; D: .; J: TRBJ1-3; CDR3: CASSAGAKGTGNTIYF; DNA: TGTGCCAGCAGCGCAGGGGCAAAAGGGACTGGAAACACCATATATTTT
V: TRBV27; size: .; D: .; J: TRBJ1-1; CDR3: CAVAANTEAFF; DNA: TGTGCTGTGGCGGCGAACACTGAAGCTTTCTTT
V: TRBV5-5; size: .; D: TRBD2; J: TRBJ2-3; CDR3: CASSPGTGLATDTQYF; DNA: TGTGCCAGCAGCCCGGGGACCGGACTAGCTACAGATACGCAGTATTTT
V: TRBV7-2; size: once; D: TRBD1; J: TRBJ2-7; CDR3: CASSPGTVTYEQYF; DNA: TGTGCCAGCAGCCCAGGGACAGTAACCTACGAGCAGTACTTC
V: TRBV7-9; size: few; D: TRBD2; J: TRBJ2-4; CDR3: CASSLGASGGQNIQYF; DNA: TGTGCCAGCAGCTTAGGGGCTAGCGGGGGACAAAACATTCAGTACTTC
V: TRBV19; size: once; D: TRBD1; J: TRBJ2-5; CDR3: CASSIPTGVLQETQYF; DNA: TGTGCCAGTAGTATTCCTACAGGGGTCCTTCAAGAGACCCAGTACTTC
V: TRBV2; size: .; D: .; J: TRBJ1-1; CDR3: CASSAQGSKMNTEAFF; DNA: TGTGCCAGCAGTGCTCAGGGCAGCAAAATGAACACTGAAGCTTTCTTT
V: TRBV4-3; size: .; D: .; J: TRBJ2-7; CDR3: CASRPDTQRNEQYF; DNA: TGCGCCAGCAGACCCGATACCCAGCGGAACGAGCAGTACTTC
V: TRBV5-1; size: .; D: TRBD1; J: TRBJ1-4; CDR3: CASSLGTQQGKEKLFF; DNA: TGCGCCAGCAGCCTAGGGACCCAACAGGGGAAGGAAAAACTGTTTTTT
V: TRBV7-2; size: .; D: .; J: TRBJ1-2; CDR3: CASSPYLTDNYGYTF; DNA: TGTGCCAGCAGCCCATACCTGACAGATAACTATGGCTACACCTTC
V: TRBV7-3; size: .; D: TRBD2; J: TRBJ2-3; CDR3: CASSFKPALAGVQDTQYF; DNA: TGTGCCAGCAGCTTTAAACCTGCCCTAGCGGGAGTGCAAGATACGCAGTATTTT
V: TRBV7-2; size: .; D: TRBD2; J: TRBJ2-1; CDR3: CASSLVSLAGIPNEQFF; DNA: TGTGCCAGCAGCTTAGTGAGTCTAGCGGGAATACCCAATGAGCAGTTCTTC
V: TRBV2; size: .; D: .; J: TRBJ2-7; CDR3: CASSAPRSPYEQYF; DNA: TGTGCCAGCAGTGCCCCTCGCAGTCCCTACGAGCAGTACTTC
V: TRBV7-2; size: once; D: .; J: TRBJ1-2; CDR3: CASSITFQGNGYTF; DNA: TGTGCCAGCAGCATCACTTTTCAGGGAAATGGCTACACCTTC
V: TRBV18; size: .; D: TRBD2; J: TRBJ2-5; CDR3: CASSVGLAETQYF; DNA: TGTGCCAGCTCAGTGGGACTAGCGGAGACCCAGTACTTC
V: TRBV19; size: .; D: .; J: TRBJ1-2; CDR3: CASSIVETVNYGYTF; DNA: TGTGCCAGTAGTATAGTAGAGACAGTTAACTATGGCTACACCTTC
V: TRBV19; size: .; D: .; J: TRBJ1-1; CDR3: CASSPTWNTEAFF; DNA: TGTGCCAGTAGTCCGACATGGAACACTGAAGCTTTCTTT
V: TRBV7-2; size: .; D: .; J: TRBJ1-3; CDR3: CASSPPPGDSGNTIYF; DNA: TGTGCCAGCAGCCCCCCCCCGGGTGACTCTGGAAACACCATATATTTT
V: TRBV27; size: .; D: TRBD1; J: TRBJ1-5; CDR3: CASSLGTGGGNQPQHF; DNA: TGTGCCAGCAGTTTAGGGACAGGGGGAGGCAATCAGCCCCAGCATTTT
V: TRBV4-2; size: .; D: .; J: TRBJ2-1; CDR3: CASSQDRGGAYNEQFF; DNA: TGTGCCAGCAGCCAAGACCGGGGTGGGGCCTACAATGAGCAGTTCTTC
V: TRBV18; size: .; D: TRBD1; J: TRBJ1-2; CDR3: CASSPDRGFLGYTF; DNA: TGTGCCAGCTCACCCGACAGGGGGTTTCTTGGCTACACCTTC